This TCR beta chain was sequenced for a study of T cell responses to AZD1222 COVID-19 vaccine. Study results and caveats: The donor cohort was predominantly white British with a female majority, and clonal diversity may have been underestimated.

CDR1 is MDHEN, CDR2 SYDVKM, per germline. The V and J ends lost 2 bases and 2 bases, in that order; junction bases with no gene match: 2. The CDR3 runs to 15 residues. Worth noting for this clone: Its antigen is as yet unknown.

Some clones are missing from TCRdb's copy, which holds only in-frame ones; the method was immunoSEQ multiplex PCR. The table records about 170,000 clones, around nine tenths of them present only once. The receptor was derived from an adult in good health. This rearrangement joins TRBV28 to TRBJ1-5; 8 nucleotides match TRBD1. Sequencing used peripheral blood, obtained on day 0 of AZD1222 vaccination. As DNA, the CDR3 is TGTGCCAGCAGTTTACCACAGGGGGGCAATCAGCCCCAGCATTTT. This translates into CASSLPQGGNQPQHF.